This T cell receptor (beta chain) is drawn from a study of identical twins. All donors were healthy Caucasians. TCRdb re-called the 5' RACE reads through MiXCR, storing one row per CDR3 protein. The sample holds 690,000 or so distinct CDR3 sequences, 5.5% to 6.5% seen once. Germline-derived CDR1 and CDR2 are MDHEN and SYDVKM. Trimming cost V 7 bases and J 1 base; bases outside gene matches: 4. This CDR3 is 13 amino acids long. This clonotype was seen at least ten times. The specimen sequenced was naive T cells sorted from blood. The V gene is TRBV28, the J gene TRBJ2-7; 7 nucleotides agree with TRBD1. This clonotype originated in a man aged 18-30 years in good health. CDR3 protein: CASIGTESYEQYF. The DNA for the CDR3 is TGTGCCAGCATCGGGACAGAATCCTACGAGCAGTACTTC.